This TCR beta chain was captured by sequencing in a study of T cells in Graves' hyperthyroidism and ophthalmopathy (dated by TCRdb to 2018 to 2020). Regarding the research as a whole: Peripheral blood samples were taken at the time of initial diagnosis, prior to any treatment. To identify distinguishing TCR V-J signatures, a discovery cohort of about 100 patients was used, comprising some 45 with Graves' ophthalmopathy and approximately 57 with stable Graves' hyperthyroidism. Prospective prediction of ophthalmopathy was tested in an independent validation cohort consisting of 18 hyperthyroidism patients and approximately 16 patients who later progressed to ophthalmopathy. The approximately 100 discovery patients were divided at random into training and test sets in a 7:3 ratio. The study also compared thyroid tissue and blood T-cell repertoires from about six Graves' hyperthyroidism patients. After sampling, hyperthyroidism patients received methimazole starting at 30 mg daily, and ophthalmopathy patients received high-dose intravenous methylprednisolone. TCR Vbeta CDR3 sequencing of 140 or so peripheral blood samples (under 45 ophthalmopathy, 75 to 85 hyperthyroidism and some 17 progressor patients) is reported in the paper. General study outcomes and caveats: In validation, the model predicted progression to ophthalmopathy with around 71% sensitivity and 72% to 85% specificity, a median of approximately 6.7 months before onset. Sample size was not statistically predetermined, and blinding of investigators to group allocation was not performed. Most expanded thyroid clonotypes (frequency above 0.001) were also found in blood, which suggests that blood repertoires may mirror thyroid immune responses. In cross-validation, a model built on a 13 V-J signature told ophthalmopathy apart from stable hyperthyroidism with 85% to 90% sensitivity and roughly 82% specificity, and in testing the same model reached 80%/75%.

Amplification of TCR beta CDR3 regions was carried out from RNA transcripts. The first round of RT-PCR for the TCR CDR3 was performed with the HTBI primer set and the Qiagen OneStep RT-PCR kit. A second multiplex PCR round built the libraries, followed by size selection and purification. Libraries were sequenced paired-end with 100 bp reads on an Illumina HiSeq2000. The study's own analysis went as follows. SOAPnuke was used to process the raw data, throwing out any read that contained adapters or uncalled bases, had a mean Phred below 15, or lacked an exact constant-primer or identifier match. COPE v1.2.5 was used to merge the high-quality paired reads, and each unique nucleotide sequence was defined as a clonotype. MiTCR v1.1 was used to align the clonotypes against IMGT TRBV, TRBD and TRBJ reference segments. Only V-J combinations with frequency above 0.0001, covering 99.2% of repertoires, were analysed. A TCS score was defined as the ratio of F50 (clonal expansion) to E x V (chaos), with BLOSUM62-based TCRdist applied between CDR3 peptides within each V-J. Welch's t-statistics and random forest reduced around 510 V-J features to about 12, which were used in a naive Bayes classifier (R e1071). TCRdb handled the public reads itself, with Q25 trimming in fastp and clone calling in MiXCR, and kept productive beta chains. When rows share a CDR3 protein, they turn into one entry using the most common DNA and genes. The V and J calls reflect TCRdb's pipeline rather than the authors' work. For this sample there are roughly 380,000 distinct CDR3 sequences; about 14% appear just once. Approximately 11% of the sample rests with the top ten.

A patient counted as having stable Graves' hyperthyroidism if no progression to ophthalmopathy occurred over 18 months of follow-up. Hyperthyroidism patients were newly diagnosed, had a disease duration of under 2 months, and were aged 18 to 65 years. Exclusion was applied to patients with uncontrolled infections, other autoimmune diseases, pregnancy or lactation. Diagnoses relied on clinical symptoms, serum thyroxine and TRAb, thyroid ultrasound and orbital computed tomography. PBMCs were isolated from 7.5 to 10 ml of fresh peripheral blood by Ficoll-Paque density gradient centrifugation. Trizol reagent was used to extract total RNA, and RNA quality was then checked on an Agilent 2100 Bioanalyzer. Taken from the germline V gene, the CDR1 and CDR2 loops are SGHTA and FQGTGA. Trimming takes 5 bases from V and 6 bases from J, and the germline ends sit 10 bases apart. The CDR3, cysteine through phenylalanine, is 13 amino acids long. Kept here is only the CDR3 DNA, which spans 39 bases and is read in frame from base 1.

This clonotype was detected many times. Its antigen is still unknown. No base quality information exists; no much larger clone differs at one position. This receptor was obtained from a woman aged 55-69 years with Graves' hyperthyroidism. The sample was blood. The chain uses TRBV7-3 and TRBJ2-2; the D gene is tentatively TRBD1 or TRBD2, each matching 5 bases. CDR3 protein: CASSPRDAGELFF. The DNA sequence is TGTGCCAGCAGCCCTAGGGACGCCGGGGAGCTGTTTTTT.